This is a list of T cell receptor beta chains from one sample in a study of T cells in Graves' hyperthyroidism and ophthalmopathy. TCRdb reprocessed the multiplex PCR reads via MiXCR and lists one record per CDR3 protein. The sample records about 640,000 distinct CDR3 sequences, about 20% being singletons. Sequenced sample: blood. Receptors were obtained from a man younger than 40 with Graves' ophthalmopathy. The CDR3 runs from the conserved cysteine through the conserved F or W. The D gene is left open where the match is weak. Clone size is not always given. Where it is, it says once, few, many or a class for expanded clones.

>13|TRBV9|TRBJ2-1|NA|NA
TGTGCCAGCAGCTCCCCGGCCCCAAATGAGCAGTTCTTC
CASSSPAPNEQFF
>13|TRBV30|TRBJ1-1|NA|many
TGTGCCTGGACCATCTCACTTAACACTGAAGCTTTCTTT
CAWTISLNTEAFF
>14|TRBV20-1|TRBJ2-7|TRBD2|few
TGCAGTGCTAGGTCCTTAGCGGGGACCTACGAGCAGTACTTC
CSARSLAGTYEQYF
>14|TRBV28|TRBJ2-3|NA|many
TGTGCCAGCAGTGAGGACCCTCGCACAGATACGCAGTATTTT
CASSEDPRTDTQYF
>15|TRBV11-2|TRBJ2-1|TRBD2|many
TGTGCCAGCAGCCCACTTGGACTAGTCCGAGATGAGCAGTTCTTC
CASSPLGLVRDEQFF
>11|TRBV28|TRBJ2-7|NA|few
TGTGCCAGCAGTTCCCTCCGCGAGCAGTACTTC
CASSSLREQYF
>15|TRBV20-1|TRBJ1-1|TRBD1|NA
TGCAGTGCTAGAGAACTTAGGGGACAGTTGTCTGAAGCTTTCTTT
CSARELRGQLSEAFF
>19|TRBV2|TRBJ2-7|TRBD2|many
TGTGCCAGCAGTGCCGGACTAGCGGGAGGGCCCGGGGAGTCCTACGAGCAGTACTTC
CASSAGLAGGPGESYEQYF
>15|TRBV2|TRBJ1-1|NA|many
TGTGCCGCATCGGGGGGAACAGGCCCGAACACTGAAGCTTTCTTT
CAASGGTGPNTEAFF
>15|TRBV5-1|TRBJ2-3|NA|few
TGCGCCAGCAGGCCGGACGGACTACTCACAGATACGCAGTATTTT
CASRPDGLLTDTQYF
>14|TRBV20-1|TRBJ1-2|NA|NA
TGCAGTGCTAGAGATTCGGGGGAATACAGTGGCTACACCTTC
CSARDSGEYSGYTF
>12|TRBV5-1|TRBJ2-1|NA|many
TGCGCCAGCAGGAAGACCTTGGATGAGCAGTTCTTC
CASRKTLDEQFF
>15|TRBV2|TRBJ2-3|NA|many
TGTGCCAGCAGTGAGACGACAGCTAGCACAGATACGCAGTATTTT
CASSETTASTDTQYF
>12|TRBV24-1|TRBJ1-2|NA|NA
TGTGCCACCAGTAACGGCTACTATGGCTACACCTTC
CATSNGYYGYTF
>18|TRBV20-1|TRBJ1-2|TRBD1|NA
TGCAGTGCTAGAGATTTGAAGGGACAGGGGGCTATAGGCTATGGCTACACCTTC
CSARDLKGQGAIGYGYTF
>16|TRBV7-2|TRBJ1-5|TRBD1|many
TGTGCCAGCAGCTTAGACCTTGGACAGGTCAATCAGCCCCAGCATTTT
CASSLDLGQVNQPQHF
>14|TRBV6-1|TRBJ1-1|NA|few
TGTGCCAGCACCTTTAAGGGTTCGGACACTGAAGCTTTCTTT
CASTFKGSDTEAFF
>15|TRBV6-2/TRBV6-3|TRBJ1-1|NA|many
TGTGCCAGCAGTTACCAACGGGGCAAGAACACTGAAGCTTTCTTT
CASSYQRGKNTEAFF
>13|TRBV7-9|TRBJ2-7|NA|many
TGTGCCAGCAGCCCTCAGGGTTTGGACGAGCAGTACTTC
CASSPQGLDEQYF
>12|TRBV30|TRBJ2-7|NA|NA
TGTGCCTGGAGCCCTTCCTCGAGTGAGCAGTACTTC
CAWSPSSSEQYF
>13|TRBV19|TRBJ2-1|TRBD1|NA
TGTGCCAGTAGTGTGACAGGGTACAATGAGCAGTTCTTC
CASSVTGYNEQFF
>16|TRBV9|TRBJ2-3|TRBD2|NA
TGTGCCAGCAGCGTAGTGACTAGCGGATACACAGATACGCAGTATTTT
CASSVVTSGYTDTQYF
>12|TRBV19|TRBJ1-5|NA|once
TGTGCCAGTATGGGGTTATATCAGCCCCAGCATTTT
CASMGLYQPQHF
>15|TRBV12-3/TRBV12-4|TRBJ2-2|NA|many
TGTGCCAGCAGTTTCCACACAGGTGGGACCGGGGAGCTGTTTTTT
CASSFHTGGTGELFF
>15|TRBV5-1|TRBJ2-1|TRBD1|many
TGCGCCAGCAGCTTGGGACAGGGCTCCTACAATGAGCAGTTCTTC
CASSLGQGSYNEQFF
>12|TRBV4-2|TRBJ2-7|NA|many
TGTGCCAGCAGCCAAGATAGGGGAGAGCAGTACTTC
CASSQDRGEQYF
>13|TRBV7-8|TRBJ1-1|NA|NA
TGTGCCAGCAGCGCTGGGTCGCGGGCGCGGGCTTTCTTT
CASSAGSRARAFF
>12|TRBV7-2|TRBJ2-3|NA|few
TGTGCCAGCAGCACTAGCAGGTCTACGCAGTATTTT
CASSTSRSTQYF
>13|TRBV5-1|TRBJ1-3|NA|many
TGCGCCAGCAGTGACGGACCTGGAAACACCATATATTTT
CASSDGPGNTIYF
>13|TRBV24-1|TRBJ1-2|NA|NA
TGTGCCACCAGTGGTGGAGTCCGTGATGGCTACACCTTC
CATSGGVRDGYTF
>15|TRBV29-1|TRBJ2-5|TRBD2|many
TGCAGCGTGACCTCCGGGACTAGCGGACAAGAGACCCAGTACTTC
CSVTSGTSGQETQYF
>15|TRBV20-1|TRBJ2-7|NA|NA
TGCAGTGCTAGAGAATGGCAGGGGGGGATCTACGAGCAGTACTTC
CSAREWQGGIYEQYF
>14|TRBV7-2|TRBJ1-5|NA|NA
TGTACCAGCAGCTTCGACAGACGTAATCAGCCCCAGCATTTT
CTSSFDRRNQPQHF
>15|TRBV6-1|TRBJ2-3|NA|few
TGTGCCAGCAGCAAGGGGGTCAGCAGCACAGATACGCAGTATTTT
CASSKGVSSTDTQYF
>16|TRBV28|TRBJ2-2|NA|few
TGTGCCAGCAGTTTACCCGCCCTCGAACCGGCCGGGGAGCTGTTTTTT
CASSLPALEPAGELFF
>13|TRBV20-1|TRBJ2-7|NA|NA
TGCAGTGCTAGAGTGGTAGCGGAATACGAGCAGTACTTC
CSARVVAEYEQYF
>15|TRBV6-2/TRBV6-3|TRBJ1-5|NA|few
TGTGCCAGCAGCTCCTGGACGAGGAGCAATCAGCCCCAGCATTTT
CASSSWTRSNQPQHF
>17|TRBV20-1|TRBJ2-3|TRBD2|NA
TGCAGTGCTAGTCTCGGTCGCGGGAGGGCGACGGTGGGCACGCAGTATTTT
CSASLGRGRATVGTQYF
>15|TRBV12-3/TRBV12-4|TRBJ2-3|TRBD2|NA
TGTGCCAGCAGTGTCAGCGGGAGTCGGACAGATACGCAGTATTTT
CASSVSGSRTDTQYF
>13|TRBV6-2/TRBV6-3|TRBJ1-1|NA|few
TGTGCCAGCCTCCAATGGCTCCATACTGAAGCTTTCTTT
CASLQWLHTEAFF
>14|TRBV5-5|TRBJ1-2|NA|many
TGTGCCAGCAGCTTGGGTTCGGACGGGTATGGCTACACCTTC
CASSLGSDGYGYTF
>13|TRBV29-1|TRBJ2-7|NA|few
TGCAGCGTTGAAGATCAGGTCTCCGACGGGCAGTACTTC
CSVEDQVSDGQYF
>15|TRBV11-2|TRBJ2-5|TRBD1|many
TGTGCCAGTAATGGGGGACCAGAGGGGGCAGAGACCCAGTACTTC
CASNGGPEGAETQYF
>11|TRBV30|TRBJ2-3|NA|NA
TGTGCCTGGTCTCTAGCCAACACGCAGTATTTT
CAWSLANTQYF
>16|TRBV11-2|TRBJ1-4|NA|NA
TGTGCCAGCAGCTTGCGATGGATCTCAACTAATGAAAAACTGTTTTTT
CASSLRWISTNEKLFF
>12|TRBV20-1|TRBJ2-3|TRBD2|many
TGCAGTGCTCGGGAGGAAGCAGATACGCAGTATTTT
CSAREEADTQYF